The 2 T cell receptor beta chains reported below all come from one sample, sequenced in a study of T cells after yellow fever vaccination. From the 5' RACE reads, TCRdb called clonotypes with MiXCR, one entry per CDR3 protein. The sample has some 250,000 distinct CDR3 sequences; 3.6% are singletons. The source material was PBMCs, sampled 15 days after the yellow fever booster vaccination. Source of these receptors: a man aged 18 to 30 who received the YFV17D yellow fever vaccine.

This clonotype occurred many times. The rearrangement joins TRBV18 to TRBJ2-1; D not resolved. V gave up 7 bases and J gave up 0 bases, with 10 bases separating them. CDR3 length: 14 amino acids. Per germline, CDR1 KGHSH and CDR2 LQKENI. The CDR3 region has the DNA TGTGCCAGCTGTCCCCCCAGCTCCTACAATGAGCAGTTCTTC. Translation: CASCPPSSYNEQFF.

This clonotype came up many times. This chain links TRBV10-3 with TRBJ2-1; 7 bases are a match to TRBD2. V lost 4 bases to trimming and J lost 2 bases; unmatched junction nucleotides: 2. The CDR3 has 14 residues. Per the germline V gene, CDR1 is ENHRY and CDR2 is SYGVKD. CDR3 protein: CAISASGTYNEQFF. In DNA form, the CDR3 reads TGTGCCATCAGTGCTAGCGGCACCTACAATGAGCAGTTCTTC.